Following are 26 T cell receptor beta chains from one sample sequenced in a study of T cell responses to AZD1222 COVID-19 vaccine. Produced via immunoSEQ multiplex PCR; TCRdb's table is partial and in-frame only. The sample lists 100,000 to 150,000 clones, nearly 95% occurring once. The sequencing here drew on peripheral blood, taken on day 0 of AZD1222 vaccination. The receptors shown here come from an adult in good health.

The J gene is TRBJ1-2, the V gene TRBV6-5, with TRBD1 matching 9 bases. The CDR3 covers 15 residues. Germline CDR1 is MNHEY and CDR2 is SVGAGI. V lost 2 bases and J lost 4; bases outside the gene matches: 5. CDR3 loop: CASSYGTGYSYGYTF. The CDR3 nucleotides are TGTGCCAGCAGTTACGGGACAGGGTATTCCTATGGCTACACCTTC.

A single count supports this clone. The genes are TRBV7-2 and TRBJ1-2, with 7 bases that match TRBD1. J gave up 0 bases and V 4 bases, and 8 bases lay outside the gene matches. CDR3 length: 16 residues. CDR1 is SGHTA and CDR2 is FQGNSA in the germline V gene. CDR3 bases: TGTGCCAGCAGCTACAGACAGGGAAGAGCTAACTATGGCTACACCTTC. Its translation is CASSYRQGRANYGYTF. The full variable domain, with the rest looked up from reference TRBV7-2 and TRBJ1-2, is GAGVSQSPSNKVTEKGKDVELRCDPISGHTALYWYRQSLGQGLEFLIYFQGNSAPDKSGLPSDRFSAERTGGSVSTLTIQRTQQEDSAVYLCASSYRQGRANYGYTFGSGTRLTVV.

The genes are TRBV5-4 and TRBJ2-2, with 7 bases that match TRBD1. The V segment lost 1 base and the J segment 7 bases; nucleotides outside the gene matches: 7. This CDR3 spans 15 amino acids. Per germline, CDR1 SGHNT and CDR2 YYREEE (reference sequence). In DNA form, the CDR3 reads TGTGCCAGCAGCTTGACAGGGGCGGTCAGCGGGGAGCTGTTTTTT. Translated: CASSLTGAVSGELFF.

This clone was counted once. V gene TRBV18 combines with J gene TRBJ1-1; possibly TRBD1 for D (5 bases). This CDR3 has 14 residues. Germline V gene lookup returns CDR1 KGHSH and CDR2 LQKENI. Trimming took off 6 bases at V and 1 base at J, with 12 bases between the two ends. The CDR3 coding sequence is TGTGCCAGCTCCCCTGGGGGTAGGAACACTGAAGCTTTCTTT. It codes for CASSPGGRNTEAFF.

CDR3 nucleotide sequence: TGTGCCACCAAAACAGGGGGCGAGGAGACCCAGTACTTC. This gives the protein CATKTGGEETQYF. The V and J genes are TRBV6-5 and TRBJ2-5; the match to TRBD1 covers 9 bases. The V gene's germline CDR1 is MNHEY and CDR2 SVGAGI. The CDR3 length is 13 residues. J lost 5 bases, V lost 10 bases, and 8 bases had no gene match.

The genes are TRBV27 and TRBJ2-3, with TRBD2 matching over 7 bases. The CDR3 totals 14 residues. The trim removed 11 bases at V and 4 bases at J, leaving 12 bases unmatched. The V gene's germline CDR1 is MNHEY and CDR2 SMNVEV (reference sequence). The CDR3 DNA sequence: TGTGCCTCCCAGACCGCGCGGGAGTCAGATACGCAGTATTTT. Translation: CASQTARESDTQYF.

The CDR3 DNA follows: TGCGCCAGCAGCTTTAACACAGGTGTTATTAATGAAAAACTGTTTTTT. Translated: CASSFNTGVINEKLFF. This rearrangement joins TRBV5-1 to TRBJ1-4; D may be TRBD1 (5 bases). Germline values: CDR1 SGHRS, CDR2 YFSETQ. Trimming took off 2 bases at V and 4 bases at J, with 15 bases between the two ends. The CDR3 consists of 16 residues.

V gene TRBV7-3 combines with J gene TRBJ2-1, with 9 positions matching TRBD1. The germline V gene encodes CDR1 SGHTA and CDR2 FQGTGA. The CDR3 is 15 amino acids. Unmatched junction bases numbered 5, after V lost 5 bases and J lost 3 bases. The CDR3 protein is CASSPTGGDYNEQFF. The CDR3 coding sequence is TGTGCCAGCAGCCCGACAGGGGGAGACTACAATGAGCAGTTCTTC.

The V and J genes are TRBV7-9 and TRBJ2-7, with D possibly matching TRBD2 (6 bases). The germline V gene has CDR1 SEHNR and CDR2 FQNEAQ (reference sequence). This CDR3 region has 13 residues. The ends were cut back, 1 base at V and 7 bases at J, with 11 bases in the middle. In DNA form, the CDR3 reads TGTGCCAGCAGCTTAGGACTAGTAGATGAGCAGTACTTC. This encodes CASSLGLVDEQYF.

The J gene is TRBJ2-2, the V gene TRBV27; D gene unclear. Trimming left V 4 bases short and J 6 bases short, with 6 bases between. Germline CDR1 and CDR2: MNHEY and SMNVEV (reference sequence). CDR3 length: 12 residues. The CDR3 protein is CASSSYPGELFF. The CDR3 DNA follows: TGTGCCAGCAGTTCCTACCCCGGGGAGCTGTTTTTT.

The chain has TRBV29-1 and TRBJ2-1; TRBD2 aligns across 11 bases. Per the germline V gene, CDR1 is SQVTM and CDR2 is ANQGSEA. The CDR3 loop spans 12 amino acids. Trimming took 7 bases from V and 7 from J; bases not matched to a gene: 3. The CDR3 spells CSGTSGSNEQFF. Here the CDR3 DNA reads TGCAGCGGAACTAGCGGGAGTAATGAGCAGTTCTTC.

The V and J genes are TRBV5-4 and TRBJ2-2; possibly TRBD1 for D (6 bases). V lost 0 bases and J 7 bases, leaving 10 bases between the germline ends. The length of the CDR3 is 14 residues. Germline loops: CDR1 SGHNT, CDR2 YYREEE (reference sequence). CDR3 coding DNA: TGTGCCAGCAGCTTGGACAGGGCGAACGGGGAGCTGTTTTTT. It is translated as CASSLDRANGELFF. The variable domain in full, with the rest retrieved from reference TRBV5-4 and TRBJ2-2, is ETGVTQSPTHLIKTRGQQVTLRCSSQSGHNTVSWYQQALGQGPQFIFQYYREEENGRGNFPPRFSGLQFPNYSSELNVNALELDDSALYLCASSLDRANGELFFGEGSRLTVL.

The chain couples TRBV5-1 to TRBJ2-1; 9 bases are shared with TRBD1. J was trimmed by 8 bases and V by 5 bases; bases with no gene match: 8. CDR1 is SGHRS, CDR2 YFSETQ, per germline. The CDR3 is 14 amino acids. In DNA, the CDR3 is TGCGCCAGCAGTGGACAGGGGACCTTCGATGAGCAGTTCTTC. It encodes CASSGQGTFDEQFF.

The chain uses TRBV10-3 and TRBJ2-2; 8 bases are a match to TRBD2. The CDR3 is 17 residues long. The germline gives CDR1 ENHRY, CDR2 SYGVKD. Germline trimming cut 4 bases from V and 1 base from J; bases unmatched to any gene: 8. The CDR3 here is CAISGVTSGMNTGELFF. In DNA, the CDR3 is TGTGCCATCAGTGGAGTCACTAGCGGTATGAACACCGGGGAGCTGTTTTTT.

The chain has TRBV3-1 (or the pseudogene TRBV3-2) and TRBJ2-7, with no clear D. The V end was cut by 2 bases, the J end by 2 bases, with 13 bases between. Germline V CDR1 and CDR2: LGHDT, YNNKEL (reference sequence). The CDR3 length is 15 residues. CDR3 DNA: TGTGCCAGCAGCCAATATGGAGATGGGGCCTACGAGCAGTACTTC. It is translated as CASSQYGDGAYEQYF.

The V gene is TRBV28, the J gene TRBJ2-1, with 8 bases identical to TRBD2. Germline V lookup: CDR1 MDHEN, CDR2 SYDVKM. V dropped 6 bases and J dropped 0; count of bases not matched to a gene: 4. The CDR3 is 15 residues long. In nucleotides, the CDR3 is TGTGCCAGCAGAGACAGCGGGGGCTCCTACAATGAGCAGTTCTTC. Translated: CASRDSGGSYNEQFF.

The V gene is TRBV9, the J gene TRBJ1-5, with D unclear. This CDR3 comprises 14 residues. In germline, CDR1 is SGDLS, CDR2 YYNGEE. Trimming took 0 bases from V and 4 from J, leaving 8 bases between them. CDR3 sequence: CASSVDGSNQPQHF. The CDR3 DNA reads TGTGCCAGCAGCGTAGATGGTAGTAATCAGCCCCAGCATTTT.

V usage is TRBV6-2 or TRBV6-3 and J usage is TRBJ2-1; TRBD2 aligns across 8 bases. V shed 5 bases and J 3 bases; nucleotides not matched to a gene: 9. The CDR3 covers 16 residues. Germline CDR1 reads MNHEY; CDR2 reads SVGEGT. The CDR3, as DNA: TGTGCCAGCAGTATACGAAGCGGGAGAAACTACAATGAGCAGTTCTTC. This encodes CASSIRSGRNYNEQFF.

The chain carries TRBV4-2 and TRBJ2-5; the match to TRBD2 covers 16 bases. V lost 3 bases and J lost 1; bases outside the gene matches: 2. CDR1 is LGHNA and CDR2 is YNFKEQ in the germline V gene. The CDR3 has 17 amino acids. The chain's CDR3 is CASSHGTSGGAQETQYF. The DNA for the CDR3 is TGTGCCAGCAGCCACGGGACTAGCGGGGGGGCCCAAGAGACCCAGTACTTC.

Concerning this clone: At one boundary the junction diverges from the germline segment, which might be a read error. The V call is TRBV5-1, the J call TRBJ1-4; TRBD1 might be the D (6 bases). This CDR3 has 14 amino acids. Germline loops: CDR1 SGHRS, CDR2 YFSETQ. The CDR3 DNA reads TGCGCCAGCAGGTTGGGGGGGCTGGATGAAAAACTGTTTTTT. Protein sequence: CASRLGGLDEKLFF.

The chain carries TRBV9 and TRBJ2-7, with D possibly TRBD1 on 6 matching bases. The V end was cut by 3 bases, the J end by 2 bases, with 18 bases between. The CDR3 has 16 residues. Per germline, CDR1 SGDLS and CDR2 YYNGEE. CDR3 region: CASSATGTRSAYEQYF. The CDR3 DNA is TGTGCCAGCAGCGCGACCGGGACAAGGAGCGCCTACGAGCAGTACTTC.

V usage is TRBV6-2 or TRBV6-3 and J usage is TRBJ2-3, with TRBD2 matching over 7 bases. From germline, CDR1 is MNHEY and CDR2 SVGEGT. The junction had 7 bases not matched to a gene; V was cut back by 4 bases and J by 3 bases. The CDR3 has 15 residues. The chain's CDR3 is CASSSLALGTDTQYF. The CDR3 DNA sequence: TGTGCCAGCAGTTCACTAGCGTTGGGTACAGATACGCAGTATTTT.

This chain joins TRBV30 and TRBJ1-3; no reliable D call. CDR1 GTSNPN and CDR2 SVGIG come from the germline V gene (reference sequence). This CDR3 spans 15 amino acids. Trimming shortened V by 0 bases and J by 3 bases, and 12 bases separated the two germline ends. DNA of the CDR3: TGTGCCTGGAGTGTACGCGGGCCGCTTGGAAACACCATATATTTT. This codes for CAWSVRGPLGNTIYF.

The chain combines TRBV7-4 with TRBJ2-5; TRBD1 might be the D (6 bases). CDR3 length equals 15 residues. The V and J ends lost 3 bases and 1 base respectively, with 12 bases between them. Germline V gene lookup returns CDR1 SGHVT and CDR2 SQSDAQ. As DNA, the CDR3 is TGTGCCAGCAGCTTTCGTTTGACAGGCCAAGAGACCCAGTACTTC. It yields the protein CASSFRLTGQETQYF. The full variable domain, its missing parts supplied by reference TRBV7-4 and TRBJ2-5, is GAGVSQSPRYKVAKRGRDVALRCDSISGHVTLYWYRQTLGQGSEVLTYSQSDAQRDKSGRPSGRFSAERPERSVSTLKIQRTEQGDSAVYLCASSFRLTGQETQYFGPGTRLLVL.

V and J are TRBV7-9 and TRBJ1-4; D unresolved. The CDR3 length is 15 residues. V was shortened by 4 bases and J by 2 bases, with 11 bases between the two germline ends. In germline, CDR1 is SEHNR, CDR2 FQNEAQ (reference sequence). The CDR3 loop is CASSSPGGTNEKLFF. As DNA, the CDR3 is TGTGCCAGCAGCTCCCCCGGTGGGACTAATGAAAAACTGTTTTTT.

The chain recombines TRBV6-2 or TRBV6-3 with TRBJ2-1; no clear D. CDR1 is MNHEY and CDR2 is SVGEGT in the germline V gene. The CDR3 has 14 amino acids. V shed 2 bases and J shed 7 bases, with 12 bases lying between them. The CDR3 sequence is CASSYPQVPNEQFF. The CDR3 nucleotides read TGTGCCAGCAGTTACCCCCAGGTTCCGAATGAGCAGTTCTTC.